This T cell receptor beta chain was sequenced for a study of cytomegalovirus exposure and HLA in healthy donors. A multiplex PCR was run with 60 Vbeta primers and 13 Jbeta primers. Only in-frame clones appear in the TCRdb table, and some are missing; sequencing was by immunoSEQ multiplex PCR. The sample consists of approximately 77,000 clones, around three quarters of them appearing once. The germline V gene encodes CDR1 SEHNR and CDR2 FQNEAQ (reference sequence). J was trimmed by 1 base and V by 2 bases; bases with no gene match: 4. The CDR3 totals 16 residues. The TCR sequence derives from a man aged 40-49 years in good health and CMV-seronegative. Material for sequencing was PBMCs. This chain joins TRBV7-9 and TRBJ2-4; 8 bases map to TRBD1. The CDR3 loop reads CASSLRQGAAKNIQYF. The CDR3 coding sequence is TGTGCCAGCAGCTTACGTCAGGGGGCGGCCAAAAACATTCAGTACTTC. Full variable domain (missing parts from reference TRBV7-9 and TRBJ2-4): DTGVSQNPRHKITKRGQNVTFRCDPISEHNRLYWYRQTLGQGPEFLTYFQNEAQLEKSRLLSDRFSAERPKGSFSTLEIQRTEQGDSAMYLCASSLRQGAAKNIQYFGAGTRLSVL.